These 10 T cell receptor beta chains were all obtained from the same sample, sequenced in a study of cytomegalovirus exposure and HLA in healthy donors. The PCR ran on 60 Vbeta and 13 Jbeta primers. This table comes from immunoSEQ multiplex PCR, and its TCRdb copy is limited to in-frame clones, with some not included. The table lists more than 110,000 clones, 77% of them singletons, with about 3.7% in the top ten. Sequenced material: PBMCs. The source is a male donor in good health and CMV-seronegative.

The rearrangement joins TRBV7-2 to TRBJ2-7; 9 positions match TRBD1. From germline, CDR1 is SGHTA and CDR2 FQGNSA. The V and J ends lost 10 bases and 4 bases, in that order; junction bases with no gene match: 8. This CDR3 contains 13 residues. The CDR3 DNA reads TGTGCCATCGGGACAGGGAATTTTTACGAGCAGTACTTC. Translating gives CAIGTGNFYEQYF.

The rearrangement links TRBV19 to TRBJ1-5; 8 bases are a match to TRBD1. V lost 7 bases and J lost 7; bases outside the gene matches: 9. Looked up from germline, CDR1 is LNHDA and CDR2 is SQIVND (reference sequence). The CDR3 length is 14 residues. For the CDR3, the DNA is TGTGCCAGTACCCTTGGACAGGGAGGACAGCCCCAGCATTTT. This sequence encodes CASTLGQGGQPQHF.

This CDR3 reads CASSPSGELFF. For the CDR3, the DNA is TGTGCCAGCAGCCCCTCCGGGGAGCTGTTTTTT. V gene TRBV2 combines with J gene TRBJ2-2, with unresolved D. CDR1 is SNHLY and CDR2 is FYNNEI in the germline V gene. CDR3 length: 11 amino acids. Trimming stripped 6 bases from V and 6 bases from J, with 5 bases between. Full variable domain (remainder filled in from reference TRBV2 and TRBJ2-2): EPEVTQTPSHQVTQMGQEVILRCVPISNHLYFYWYRQILGQKVEFLVSFYNNEISEKSEIFDDQFSVERPDGSNFTLKIRSTKLEDSAMYFCASSPSGELFFGEGSRLTVL.

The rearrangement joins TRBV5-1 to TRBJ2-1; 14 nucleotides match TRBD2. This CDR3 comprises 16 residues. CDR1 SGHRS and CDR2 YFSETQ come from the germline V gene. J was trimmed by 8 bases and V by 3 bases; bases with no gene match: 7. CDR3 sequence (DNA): TGCGCCAGCAGCTGGGGGACTAGCGGGAGTTTTGATGAGCAGTTCTTC. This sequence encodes CASSWGTSGSFDEQFF.

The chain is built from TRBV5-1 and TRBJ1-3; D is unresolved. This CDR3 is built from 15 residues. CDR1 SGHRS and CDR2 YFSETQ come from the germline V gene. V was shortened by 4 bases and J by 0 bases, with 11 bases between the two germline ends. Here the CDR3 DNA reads TGCGCCAGCAGCCCTGTATTGAGCTCTGGAAACACCATATATTTT. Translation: CASSPVLSSGNTIYF.

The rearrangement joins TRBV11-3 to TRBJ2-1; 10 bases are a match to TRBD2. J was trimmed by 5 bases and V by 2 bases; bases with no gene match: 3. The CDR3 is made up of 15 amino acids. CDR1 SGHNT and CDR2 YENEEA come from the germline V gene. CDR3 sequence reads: CASSLRLAGDNEQFF. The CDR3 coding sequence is TGTGCCAGCAGCTTACGGCTAGCGGGAGACAATGAGCAGTTCTTC.

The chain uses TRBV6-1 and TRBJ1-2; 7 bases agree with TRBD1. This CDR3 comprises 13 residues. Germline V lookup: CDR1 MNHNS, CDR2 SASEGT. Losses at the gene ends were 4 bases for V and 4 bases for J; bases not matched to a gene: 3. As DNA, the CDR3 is TGTGCCAGCAGTGCTGGACAGGCCTATGGCTACACCTTC. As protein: CASSAGQAYGYTF.

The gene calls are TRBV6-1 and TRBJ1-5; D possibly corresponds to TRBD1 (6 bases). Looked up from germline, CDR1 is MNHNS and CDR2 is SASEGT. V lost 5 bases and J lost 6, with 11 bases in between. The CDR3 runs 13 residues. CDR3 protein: CASSLDRSQPQHF. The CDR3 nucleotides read TGTGCCAGCAGTCTGGACAGAAGTCAGCCCCAGCATTTT.

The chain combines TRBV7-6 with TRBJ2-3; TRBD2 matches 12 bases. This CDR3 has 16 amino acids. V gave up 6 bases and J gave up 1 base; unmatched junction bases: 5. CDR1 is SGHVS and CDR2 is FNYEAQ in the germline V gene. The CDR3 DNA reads TGTGCCAGCAGGCGACTAGCGGGAGCTGGCACAGATACGCAGTATTTT. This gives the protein CASRRLAGAGTDTQYF.

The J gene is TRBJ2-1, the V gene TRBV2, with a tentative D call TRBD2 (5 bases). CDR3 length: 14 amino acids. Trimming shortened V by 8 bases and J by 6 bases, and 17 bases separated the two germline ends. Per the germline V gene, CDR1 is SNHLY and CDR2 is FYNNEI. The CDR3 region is CASQSSDYFNEQFF. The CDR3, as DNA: TGTGCCAGCCAGTCGAGTGACTACTTCAATGAGCAGTTCTTC.